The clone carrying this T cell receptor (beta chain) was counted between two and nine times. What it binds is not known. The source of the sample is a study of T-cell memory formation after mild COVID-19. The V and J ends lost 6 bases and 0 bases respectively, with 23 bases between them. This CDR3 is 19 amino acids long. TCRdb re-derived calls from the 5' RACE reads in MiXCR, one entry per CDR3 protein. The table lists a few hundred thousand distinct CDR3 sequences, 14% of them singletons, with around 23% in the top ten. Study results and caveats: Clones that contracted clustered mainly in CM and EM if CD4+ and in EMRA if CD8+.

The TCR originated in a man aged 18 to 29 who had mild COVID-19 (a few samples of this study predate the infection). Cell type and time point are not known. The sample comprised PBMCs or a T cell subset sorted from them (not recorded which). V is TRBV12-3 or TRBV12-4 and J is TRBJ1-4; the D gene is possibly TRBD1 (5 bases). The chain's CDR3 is CASSPPRPGTHATNEKLFF. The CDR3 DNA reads TGTGCCAGCAGCCCACCCCGGCCCGGGACTCACGCAACTAATGAAAAACTGTTTTTT.